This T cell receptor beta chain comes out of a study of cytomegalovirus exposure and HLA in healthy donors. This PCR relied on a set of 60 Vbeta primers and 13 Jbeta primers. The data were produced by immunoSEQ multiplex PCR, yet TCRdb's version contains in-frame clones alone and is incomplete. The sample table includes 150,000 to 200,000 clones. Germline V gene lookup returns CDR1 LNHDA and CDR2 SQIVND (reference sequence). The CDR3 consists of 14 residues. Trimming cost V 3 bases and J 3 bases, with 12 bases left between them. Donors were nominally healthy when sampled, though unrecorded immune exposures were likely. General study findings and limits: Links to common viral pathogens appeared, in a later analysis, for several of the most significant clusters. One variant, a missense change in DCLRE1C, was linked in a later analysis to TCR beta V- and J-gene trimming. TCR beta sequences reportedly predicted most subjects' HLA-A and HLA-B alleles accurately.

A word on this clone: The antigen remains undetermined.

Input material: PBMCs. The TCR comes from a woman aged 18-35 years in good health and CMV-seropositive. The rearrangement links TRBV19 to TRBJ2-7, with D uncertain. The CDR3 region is CASSIKHPYYEQYF. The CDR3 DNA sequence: TGTGCCAGTAGTATTAAGCATCCCTACTACGAGCAGTACTTC. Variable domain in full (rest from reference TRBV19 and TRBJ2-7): DGGITQSPKYLFRKEGQNVTLSCEQNLNHDAMYWYRQDPGQGLRLIYYSQIVNDFQKGDIAEGYSVSREKKESFPLTVTSAQKNPTAFYLCASSIKHPYYEQYFGPGTRLTVT.